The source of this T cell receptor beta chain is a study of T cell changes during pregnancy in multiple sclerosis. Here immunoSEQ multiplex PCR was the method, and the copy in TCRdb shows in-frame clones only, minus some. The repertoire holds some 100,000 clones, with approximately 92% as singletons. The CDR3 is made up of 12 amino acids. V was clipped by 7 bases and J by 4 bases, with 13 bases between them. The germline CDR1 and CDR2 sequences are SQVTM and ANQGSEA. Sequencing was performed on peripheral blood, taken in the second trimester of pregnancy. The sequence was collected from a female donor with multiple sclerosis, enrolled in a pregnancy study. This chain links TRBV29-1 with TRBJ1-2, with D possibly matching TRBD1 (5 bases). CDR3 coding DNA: TGCAGCGCAGAACGGGGGGTCTATGGCTACACCTTC. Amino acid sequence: CSAERGVYGYTF.